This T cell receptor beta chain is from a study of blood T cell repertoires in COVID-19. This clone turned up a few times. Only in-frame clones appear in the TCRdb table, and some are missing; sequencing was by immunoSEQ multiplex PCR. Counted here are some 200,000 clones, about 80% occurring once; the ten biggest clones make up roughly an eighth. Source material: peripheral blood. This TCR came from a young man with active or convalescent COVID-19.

The CDR3 loop is CASSFAESLGGYTF. DNA of the CDR3: TGTGCCAGCAGTTTTGCCGAGTCGCTGGGCGGCTACACCTTC. V gene TRBV28 combines with J gene TRBJ1-2; D unresolved. This CDR3 has 14 amino acids. Trimming shortened V by 3 bases and J by 8 bases, and 16 bases separated the two germline ends. Germline assignment: CDR1 MDHEN and CDR2 SYDVKM.